What follows describes a single T cell receptor (beta chain). One end of the junction does not line up with germline, which may come from a read error. Other DNA sequences in this specimen translate into the identical CDR3. The PCR made use of 60 Vbeta and 13 Jbeta primers. Generated by immunoSEQ multiplex PCR, the TCRdb table keeps only in-frame clones and is missing some. The data show fewer than 200,000 clones, roughly 80% seen once. The data derive from a study of cytomegalovirus exposure and HLA in healthy donors. Germline CDR1 reads SNHLY; CDR2 reads FYNNEI. This CDR3 has 14 amino acids. Sequencing was done on a sample of PBMCs. The sequence was obtained from a woman between 25 and 40 years old in good health and CMV-seropositive. This chain uses TRBV2 with TRBJ2-2; no definite D call. CDR3 nucleotides: TGTGCCAGTAGTGGGCCAGCGAACACCGGGGAGCTGTTTTTT. Residues: CASSGPANTGELFF.